Shown below are 13 T cell receptor beta chains from a single sample sequenced in a study of identical twins. In TCRdb, the 5' RACE reads were re-called with MiXCR into one record per CDR3 protein. The data show 200,000 to 250,000 distinct CDR3 sequences, about 7.3% seen once. The same data also contributed to another study, on yellow fever vaccine responses in identical twins.

The sequenced material came from memory (CD45RO+) T cells sorted from blood. These TCRs come from a woman aged 18-35 years in good health.

This clonotype was seen many times. V and J are TRBV11-2 and TRBJ2-1; D perhaps matches TRBD2 (6 bases). CDR3 size: 15 residues. The V end was cut by 2 bases, the J end by 0 bases, with 8 bases between. Germline V gene sequence: CDR1 SGHAT, CDR2 FQNNGV. CDR3 nucleotide sequence: TGTGCCAGCAGCTTACGGGGGAGCTCCTACAATGAGCAGTTCTTC. It specifies CASSLRGSSYNEQFF.

This clonotype was counted only a few times. The chain is built from TRBV6-5 and TRBJ2-1; 12 nucleotides agree with TRBD2. The V segment lost 0 bases and the J segment 5 bases; nucleotides outside the gene matches: 5. This CDR3 is built from 17 residues. Looked up from germline, CDR1 is MNHEY and CDR2 is SVGAGI. The CDR3 nucleotides read TGTGCCAGCAGTTACTCGAGGACTAGCGGGAAGCACAATGAGCAGTTCTTC. Amino acids: CASSYSRTSGKHNEQFF.

This clonotype was recorded many times. The V call is TRBV10-3, the J call TRBJ2-7, with D possibly being TRBD2 (7 bases). CDR3 length: 14 residues. V was pared by 10 bases and J by 2 bases, with 18 bases between. Germline CDR1 and CDR2: ENHRY and SYGVKD. The CDR3 DNA is TGTGCCACAGCGCTAGCCGGGGGGCCCTACGAGCAGTACTTC. Encoded protein: CATALAGGPYEQYF.

This clonotype occurred a few times. J is TRBJ2-7 and V is TRBV12-3 or TRBV12-4, with 10 bases identical to TRBD2. The CDR3 spans 14 residues. The ends lost 6 bases at V and 7 bases at J; junction bases unmatched: 9. This CDR3 is CASSYLAGEDEQYF. The DNA of the CDR3 is TGTGCCAGCAGCTATCTAGCGGGAGAGGATGAGCAGTACTTC.

This clonotype came up a few times. The chain employs TRBV28 and TRBJ2-3; 13 bases are a match to TRBD2. The CDR3 runs to 17 residues. Germline CDR1 and CDR2: MDHEN and SYDVKM. The J segment lost 6 bases and the V segment lost 3 bases, leaving 9 bases of the junction unmatched. CDR3: CASSFHTSGGERDTQYF. The CDR3, as DNA: TGTGCCAGCAGTTTTCACACTAGCGGGGGGGAAAGGGATACGCAGTATTTT.

The chain joins TRBV25-1 to TRBJ1-2; D is ambiguous. Germline values: CDR1 MGHDK, CDR2 SYGVNS. The CDR3 is 17 residues long. V lost 3 bases and J 3 bases, leaving 20 bases between the germline ends. The CDR3 here is CASSELKSTGMHYGYTF. The DNA of the CDR3 is TGTGCCAGCAGTGAGCTTAAATCCACCGGGATGCACTATGGCTACACCTTC.

V and J are TRBV2 and TRBJ2-5, with 9 bases aligning to TRBD1. V was clipped by 11 bases and J by 4 bases; unmatched bases: 5. The germline gives CDR1 SNHLY, CDR2 FYNNEI. This CDR3 spans 12 amino acids. The CDR3 sequence is CADRGQGETQYF. CDR3 in DNA: TGTGCCGACCGGGGACAGGGAGAGACCCAGTACTTC.

This chain uses TRBV12-3 or TRBV12-4 with TRBJ2-5; TRBD2 matches 10 bases. CDR3 length: 18 residues. The CDR3 DNA sequence: TGTACCTGCAGACGTAACCGGGTGGCTAGCGGGAGCCAAGAGACCCAGTACTTC. Its translation: CTCRRNRVASGSQETQYF.

This clonotype was observed a few times. This chain joins TRBV6-1 and TRBJ1-1; TRBD1 agrees at 8 bases. Germline CDR1 and CDR2: MNHNS and SASEGT. Trimming at V came to 5 bases and at J to 5 bases, leaving 10 bases not matched to a gene. This CDR3 contains 15 residues. The DNA of the CDR3 is TGTGCCAGCAGTCCTACGACAGGGGAGAATACTGAAGCTTTCTTT. This translates into CASSPTTGENTEAFF.

V gene TRBV12-3 or TRBV12-4 combines with J gene TRBJ2-3, with D maybe TRBD2 (5 bases). This CDR3 is built from 13 residues. With 3 bases removed from V and 10 bases from J, the gap between germline ends came to 14 bases. The CDR3, as DNA: TGTGCCAGCAGTTTGGAATTCCGGGGTGCGCAGTATTTT. This codes for CASSLEFRGAQYF.

This CDR3 is CASSFSGPTNTEAFF. The DNA of the CDR3 is TGTGCCAGCAGCTTTTCCGGGCCGACGAACACTGAAGCTTTCTTT. This chain joins TRBV7-9 and TRBJ1-1; D is ambiguous. There are 15 residues in the CDR3. With 3 bases removed from V and 1 base from J, the gap between germline ends came to 12 bases. CDR1 is SEHNR, CDR2 FQNEAQ, per germline (reference sequence).

This clonotype was found many times. This chain joins TRBV6-1 and TRBJ2-1, with 7 nucleotides matching TRBD1. With V trimmed by 10 bases and J by 0 bases, 9 bases remained unmatched. The CDR3 loop spans 15 amino acids. Germline lookup yields CDR1 MNHNS and CDR2 SASEGT. CDR3 sequence reads: CATPQGPNSYNEQFF. The CDR3 DNA follows: TGTGCCACCCCACAGGGGCCGAACTCCTACAATGAGCAGTTCTTC.

The table lists this clonotype with many counts. This chain uses TRBV5-1 with TRBJ1-2, with unresolved D. The V and J ends lost 4 bases and 4 bases respectively, with 5 bases between them. Germline values: CDR1 SGHRS, CDR2 YFSETQ. The CDR3 sequence is 11 residues long. In nucleotides, the CDR3 is TGCGCCAGCAGCGGGCTCTATGGCTACACCTTC. Translating it yields CASSGLYGYTF. Based on the CDR3 plus reference TRBV5-1 and TRBJ1-2, the full variable domain is KAGVTQTPRYLIKTRGQQVTLSCSPISGHRSVSWYQQTPGQGLQFLFEYFSETQRNKGNFPGRFSGRQFSNSRSEMNVSTLELGDSALYLCASSGLYGYTFGSGTRLTVV.